The source of this T cell receptor (beta chain) is a study of CD8+ T cells in alopecia areata. General study results and limits: Lesional scalp, especially alopecia totalis/universalis, showed higher clonality than normal scalp.

CDR1 and CDR2 from the germline V gene are LGHNA and YSLEER. The CDR3 contains 13 residues. The V end lost 0 bases, the J end lost 2 bases, and 4 bases lay between the germline ends. This clone was detected a few times. Its antigen is undetermined. Treatment denoted: oral pan-JAK inhibitor, 5-10 mg twice daily. cDNA reverse transcribed from extracted RNA served as the sequencing template. Measured with immunoSEQ multiplex PCR; TCRdb has only the in-frame clones, and not every one. Of 80,000 to 100,000 clones in the sample, roughly two fifths were seen once. The receptor was isolated from a human donor with alopecia areata. The V call is TRBV4-3, the J call TRBJ2-5, with D hard to call. The sequencing used CD8+ T cells sorted from blood, collected at week 24, from a patient treated with tofacitinib. CDR3 bases: TGCGCCAGCAGCCAAGACCTACAAGAGACCCAGTACTTC. Translation: CASSQDLQETQYF.